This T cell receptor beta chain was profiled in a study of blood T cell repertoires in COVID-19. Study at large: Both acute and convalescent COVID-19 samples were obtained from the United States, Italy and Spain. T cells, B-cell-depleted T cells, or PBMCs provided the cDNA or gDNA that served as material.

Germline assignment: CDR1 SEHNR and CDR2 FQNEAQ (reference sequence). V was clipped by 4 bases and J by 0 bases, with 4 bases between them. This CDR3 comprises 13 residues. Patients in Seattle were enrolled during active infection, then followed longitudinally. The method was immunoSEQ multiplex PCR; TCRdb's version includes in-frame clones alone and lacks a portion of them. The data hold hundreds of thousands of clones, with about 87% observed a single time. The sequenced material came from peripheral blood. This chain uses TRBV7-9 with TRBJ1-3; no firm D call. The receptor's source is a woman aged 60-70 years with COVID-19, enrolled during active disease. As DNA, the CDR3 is TGTGCCAGCAGCTCCTACTCTGGAAACACCATATATTTT. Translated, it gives CASSSYSGNTIYF.